This T cell receptor (beta chain) appears in the sequencing data of a study of blood T cell repertoires in COVID-19. Study-wide background: Sample material is recorded as cDNA or gDNA derived from T cells, B-cell-depleted T cells, or PBMCs.

V gave up 5 bases and J gave up 4 bases; unmatched junction bases: 8. Per germline, CDR1 KGHSH and CDR2 LQKENI. This CDR3 contains 15 residues. Clones were read by immunoSEQ multiplex PCR, and TCRdb kept only the in-frame ones, dropping some. In the table there are more than 250,000 clones, 75% to 90% of which are singletons. Seattle researchers signed up patients amid active infection and tracked them longitudinally. This clone appeared a single time. The chain recombines TRBV18 with TRBJ2-7; the match to TRBD2 covers 10 bases. The TCR sequence derives from a woman aged 50 to 60 with COVID-19, enrolled during active disease. Sequencing input: peripheral blood. CDR3 sequence reads: CASSSLAGVLYEQYF. As DNA, the CDR3 is TGTGCCAGCTCAAGCCTAGCGGGAGTATTATACGAGCAGTACTTC. The entire variable domain, with the rest obtained from reference TRBV18 and TRBJ2-7, is as follows: NAGVMQNPRHLVRRRGQEARLRCSPMKGHSHVYWYRQLPEEGLKFMVYLQKENIIDESGMPKERFSAEFPKEGPSILRIQQVVRGDSAAYFCASSSLAGVLYEQYFGPGTRLTVT.